This T cell receptor beta chain was sequenced during a study of blood T cell repertoires in COVID-19. For the study at large: Italy, Spain and the United States were the sources of the convalescent and acute COVID-19 samples. In each case, the material was cDNA or gDNA derived from T cells, B-cell-depleted T cells, or PBMCs.

Per the original methods: Reference gene primer amplification in the assay estimated nucleated cell counts. This table comes from immunoSEQ multiplex PCR, and its TCRdb copy is limited to in-frame clones, with some not included. That table gives V, J and clone size, and the DNA gave D and trimming. The sample yields 200,000 to 250,000 clones, roughly 92% seen once. A Seattle source enrolled patients during active infection and followed them longitudinally. This CDR3 is 16 amino acids long. V gave up 4 bases and J gave up 1 base, with 13 bases separating them. The germline V gene encodes CDR1 LGHDT and CDR2 YNNKEL (reference sequence).

This TCR came from a man between 60 and 75 years old with COVID-19, enrolled during active disease. The chain joins TRBV3-1 (or the pseudogene TRBV3-2) to TRBJ2-2; D might be TRBD1 (6 bases). What was sequenced was peripheral blood. CDR3 DNA sequence: TGTGCCAGCAGCCCCGGTGGGACACTGAACACCGGGGAGCTGTTTTTT. Its translation: CASSPGGTLNTGELFF.